Following are 30 T cell receptor beta chains from one sample sequenced in a study of T-cell reconstitution after alpha-beta-depleted transplantation in children (dated by TCRdb to the mid-2010s). Libraries came from PCR. This sample was sequenced with an Illumina HiSeq 2500. TCR libraries were prepared with molecular barcoding, using unique molecular identifiers to normalize TCRbeta repertoire quantification. TCRdb's own reprocessing of the public reads used fastp at Q25 and MiXCR and kept productive beta chains. All rows with the same CDR3 protein become a single entry with the most common DNA and genes. The sample data list 150,000 to 200,000 distinct CDR3 sequences, and over 5.5% of these were observed just once. Roughly 3% of the sample lies in the top ten. This specimen was PBMCs from the stem cell graft donor, taken from the stem cell graft. These receptors came from a human donor who donated a stem cell graft to a child with Wiskott-Aldrich syndrome.

This clonotype has a count of ten or more. The chain couples TRBV21-1 to TRBJ2-6; the D call of TRBD1 is as the table states it, not checked on the DNA. TRBV21-1 is described as a pseudogene. The CDR3 is 16 residues long. The CDR3 DNA reads TGTGCCAGCAGCGCCGGGACGCACTCTGGGGCCAACGTCCTGACTTTC. This codes for CASSAGTHSGANVLTF.

This clonotype was seen a few times. This sequence joins TRBV7-7 and TRBJ2-5; D is possibly TRBD1 (6 bases). Germline V gene sequence: CDR1 SSHAT, CDR2 FNYEAQ (reference sequence). The length of the CDR3 is 14 residues. The V end was cut by 5 bases, the J end by 4 bases, with 14 bases between. The CDR3 DNA is TGTGCCAGCAGCCGGGACATTGGGATAGAGACCCAGTACTTC. Translating gives CASSRDIGIETQYF.

The sample holds a few counts of this clonotype. V is TRBV30 and J is TRBJ1-5; 7 positions match TRBD1. The CDR3 has 13 amino acids. Per the germline V gene, CDR1 is GTSNPN and CDR2 is SVGIG (reference sequence). V gave up 2 bases and J gave up 7 bases; unmatched junction bases: 5. CDR3 coding DNA: TGTGCCTGGAGTATGGGACAGAACCAGCCCCAGCATTTT. It encodes CAWSMGQNQPQHF.

This clonotype was counted many times. The rearrangement links TRBV5-1 to TRBJ1-6; D unclear. Germline values: CDR1 SGHRS, CDR2 YFSETQ. The CDR3 sequence is 15 residues long. Trimming removed 1 base at V and 9 bases at J, with 14 bases between. The DNA for the CDR3 is TGCGCCAGCAGCTTGCGATGGGGTATGAGTTCACCCCTCCACTTT. It yields the protein CASSLRWGMSSPLHF.

Concerning this clonotype: The junction and the germline gene differ at one end; a read error may be behind it. The CDR3 DNA reads as TGTGCCCGCAGTTTAAAGAGAGGGAGGTTCGGGGGGAGAGATACGCAGTATTTT. This translates into CARSLKRGRFGGRDTQYF. The chain links TRBV12-3 or TRBV12-4 to TRBJ2-3; 7 bases agree with TRBD2. The CDR3 contains 18 residues.

This clonotype was recorded at least ten times. V and J are TRBV29-1 and TRBJ1-1; D gene uncertain. V was trimmed by 6 bases and J by 4 bases, leaving 9 bases between them. This CDR3 region has 11 residues. The V gene's germline CDR1 is SQVTM and CDR2 ANQGSEA. DNA for the CDR3: TGCAGCGTGCTTTATACCACTGAAGCTTTCTTT. It translates to CSVLYTTEAFF.

This clonotype showed up many times. The rearrangement links TRBV12-3 or TRBV12-4 to TRBJ1-1; D is ambiguous. Trimming cost V 2 bases and J 1 base, with 5 bases left between them. CDR3 length: 13 amino acids. CDR3 sequence: CASSLMGNTEAFF. CDR3 in DNA: TGTGCCAGCAGTTTAATGGGGAACACTGAAGCTTTCTTT.

This clonotype was counted only a few times. The genes are TRBV7-9 and TRBJ2-7, with 9 bases identical to TRBD1. Germline loops: CDR1 SEHNR, CDR2 FQNEAQ (reference sequence). The length of the CDR3 is 16 residues. J was trimmed by 3 bases and V by 0 bases; bases with no gene match: 6. The CDR3 reads CASSLAFGTGRYEQYF. CDR3 bases: TGTGCCAGCAGCTTAGCCTTCGGGACAGGGCGCTACGAGCAGTACTTC.

This clonotype was seen only a few times. The V gene is TRBV6-5, the J gene TRBJ1-2; 11 bases align to TRBD1. This CDR3 spans 14 amino acids. V was clipped by 2 bases and J by 8 bases; unmatched bases: 4. Germline CDR1 and CDR2: MNHEY and SVGAGI. DNA of the CDR3: TGTGCCAGCAGTTACGCCGGGACAGGGGGGGGCTACACCTTC. This sequence encodes CASSYAGTGGGYTF.

The rearrangement joins TRBV6-5 to TRBJ1-1, with D possibly matching TRBD1 (5 bases). CDR1 and CDR2 from the germline V gene are MNHEY and SVGAGI. The CDR3 loop spans 13 amino acids. V was trimmed by 3 bases and J by 4 bases, leaving 9 bases between them. The CDR3 is CASSYQGRTEAFF. The CDR3, as DNA: TGTGCCAGCAGTTATCAGGGTCGCACTGAAGCTTTCTTT.

This clonotype was observed a few times. The chain joins TRBV20-1 to TRBJ2-7; 9 bases agree with TRBD1. CDR3 size: 14 residues. Germline lookup yields CDR1 DFQATT and CDR2 SNEGSKA (reference sequence). Germline trimming cut 0 bases from V and 2 bases from J; bases unmatched to any gene: 2. CDR3 in DNA: TGCAGTGCTAGAGACAGGACAGGGGCCTACGAGCAGTACTTC. It is translated as CSARDRTGAYEQYF.

In its sample, this clonotype was seen many times. The rearrangement uses TRBV6-5 and TRBJ2-7; the match to TRBD2 covers 9 bases. CDR1 and CDR2 (germline): MNHEY, SVGAGI. The CDR3 contains 16 residues. V lost 0 bases, J lost 4 bases, and 7 bases stayed unmatched. CDR3 coding DNA: TGTGCCAGCAGTTACTCGATTGCGGGAGGGCCTTACGAGCAGTACTTC. This gives the protein CASSYSIAGGPYEQYF.

V is TRBV5-6 and J is TRBJ2-2, with 10 bases fitting TRBD2. V shed 2 bases, J shed 4 bases, and the junction held 5 bases outside the gene matches. Germline values: CDR1 SGHDT, CDR2 YYEEEE. The length of the CDR3 is 16 residues. CDR3 sequence: CASSFELAGRTGELFF. CDR3 sequence (DNA): TGTGCCAGCAGCTTCGAACTAGCGGGGCGCACCGGGGAGCTGTTTTTT. Full variable domain (rest looked up from reference TRBV5-6 and TRBJ2-2): DAGVTQSPTHLIKTRGQQVTLRCSPKSGHDTVSWYQQALGQGPQFIFQYYEEEERQRGNFPDRFSGHQFPNYSSELNVNALLLGDSALYLCASSFELAGRTGELFFGEGSRLTVL.

This clonotype was recorded many times. The genes are TRBV27 and TRBJ1-2; D possibly corresponds to TRBD1 (6 bases). The V and J ends lost 6 bases and 8 bases respectively, with 19 bases between them. Germline lookup yields CDR1 MNHEY and CDR2 SMNVEV (reference sequence). This CDR3 has 14 amino acids. The CDR3 DNA follows: TGTGCCAGCAGGGCGACAGGTGAGCCCGTGGGCTACACCTTC. This codes for CASRATGEPVGYTF.

The CDR3 protein is CASSIGLVYNEQFF. CDR3 bases: TGTGCCAGTAGTATAGGACTAGTCTACAATGAGCAGTTCTTC. This chain uses TRBV19 with TRBJ2-1, with D perhaps matching TRBD2 (6 bases). The CDR3 length is 14 residues. The V and J ends lost 1 base and 3 bases respectively, with 7 bases between them. The germline CDR1 and CDR2 sequences are LNHDA and SQIVND (reference sequence).

This clonotype was detected many times. The chain has TRBV20-1 and TRBJ2-3; 11 bases fit TRBD2. V gave up 3 bases and J gave up 4 bases; unmatched junction bases: 9. The CDR3 has 16 residues. Germline V lookup: CDR1 DFQATT, CDR2 SNEGSKA (reference sequence). The CDR3 nucleotides are TGCAGTGCTAGCGCTGCGTTAGCGGGGGGGCCAGATACGCAGTATTTT. This encodes CSASAALAGGPDTQYF.

CDR3 sequence: CASSLGQEAGQPQHF. The CDR3 DNA follows: TGTGCCAGCAGCTTAGGGCAGGAGGCCGGTCAGCCCCAGCATTTT. The V and J genes are TRBV7-9 and TRBJ1-5, with no clear D. This CDR3 region has 15 residues. CDR1 and CDR2 (germline): SEHNR, FQNEAQ (reference sequence). Trimming took 1 base from V and 6 from J, leaving 13 bases between them. The complete variable domain, with remaining parts taken from reference TRBV7-9 and TRBJ1-5, reads DTGVSQNPRHKITKRGQNVTFRCDPISEHNRLYWYRQTLGQGPEFLTYFQNEAQLEKSRLLSDRFSAERPKGSFSTLEIQRTEQGDSAMYLCASSLGQEAGQPQHFGDGTRLSIL.

In its sample, this clonotype was seen many times. The chain has TRBV5-1 and TRBJ2-2, with D perhaps TRBD1 or TRBD2 (6 bases each). Trimming removed 4 bases at V and 4 bases at J, with 11 bases between. The CDR3 is 14 amino acids. Germline loops: CDR1 SGHRS, CDR2 YFSETQ. CDR3 coding DNA: TGCGCCAGCAGCCCCTGGGGGGCCACCGGGGAGCTGTTTTTT. The encoded protein is CASSPWGATGELFF.

This clonotype was counted only a few times. The chain couples TRBV7-2 to TRBJ2-3; D unresolved. V was shortened by 1 base and J by 2 bases, with 10 bases between the two germline ends. The CDR3 loop spans 15 amino acids. CDR1 is SGHTA and CDR2 is FQGNSA in the germline V gene. The CDR3 loop is CASSLEKALTDTQYF. The CDR3 bases are TGTGCCAGCAGCTTAGAGAAGGCACTCACAGATACGCAGTATTTT.

This clonotype has at least ten counts. J is TRBJ2-7 and V is TRBV27; 7 nucleotides agree with TRBD1. Looked up from germline, CDR1 is MNHEY and CDR2 is SMNVEV (reference sequence). V lost 5 bases, J lost 2 bases, and 12 bases stayed unmatched. This CDR3 spans 16 amino acids. CDR3 sequence (DNA): TGTGCCAGCAGTGAACTCCGGGACAGCGGTGCCTACGAGCAGTACTTC. Translation: CASSELRDSGAYEQYF.

This clonotype was recorded at least ten times. CDR3 nucleotides: TGTGCCAGCAGCTCCCTAGCGGGAACTTACAATGAGCAGTTCTTC. This translates into CASSSLAGTYNEQFF. The V call is TRBV11-2, the J call TRBJ2-1, with 9 bases lining up with TRBD2. Losses at the gene ends were 4 bases for V and 4 bases for J; bases not matched to a gene: 5. The CDR3 is made up of 15 amino acids. The germline V gene has CDR1 SGHAT and CDR2 FQNNGV.

This clonotype was observed at least ten times. The chain uses TRBV3-1 and TRBJ2-1; 7 bases align to TRBD2. V lost 2 bases, J lost 1 base, and 5 bases stayed unmatched. Germline V gene sequence: CDR1 LGHDT, CDR2 YNNKEL (reference sequence). The CDR3 length is 16 residues. CDR3 region: CASSQPGLESYNEQFF. Written as DNA, the CDR3 is TGTGCCAGCAGCCAACCTGGACTAGAGTCCTACAATGAGCAGTTCTTC.

This clonotype appeared many times. The CDR3 DNA reads TGTGCCACCAGTGATGCGGGACAGGCCCACAATGAGCAGTTCTTC. Translated, it gives CATSDAGQAHNEQFF. This sequence joins TRBV24-1 and TRBJ2-1; 8 nucleotides match TRBD1. Germline-derived CDR1 and CDR2 are KGHDR and SFDVKD. V lost 3 bases and J lost 5; bases outside the gene matches: 5. CDR3 length: 15 amino acids.

This clonotype was recorded many times. This chain uses TRBV7-9 with TRBJ2-5, with 14 bases identical to TRBD2. Germline-derived CDR1 and CDR2 are SEHNR and FQNEAQ (reference sequence). The CDR3 has 15 amino acids. V lost 5 bases to trimming and J lost 3 bases; unmatched junction nucleotides: 2. The CDR3: CASSRLAGGKETQYF. CDR3 DNA: TGTGCCAGCAGCAGACTAGCGGGAGGGAAAGAGACCCAGTACTTC.

This clonotype was detected ten times or more. The rearrangement joins TRBV3-1 to TRBJ2-7; D unclear. Germline CDR1 and CDR2: LGHDT and YNNKEL (reference sequence). V lost 0 bases and J lost 5, with 11 bases in between. The CDR3 sequence is 14 residues long. The CDR3 nucleotides are TGTGCCAGCAGCCAAGATCTCAGGCGAAACGAGCAGTACTTC. It encodes CASSQDLRRNEQYF.

V gene TRBV7-6 combines with J gene TRBJ1-4; possible D gene TRBD1, 6 bases. From germline, CDR1 is SGHVS and CDR2 FNYEAQ. V lost 8 bases and J lost 0, with 13 bases in between. The CDR3 extends over 15 amino acids. The CDR3 DNA reads as TGTGCCAGCCGCCAGGGGATTACAACTAATGAAAAACTGTTTTTT. The encoded protein is CASRQGITTNEKLFF.

In its sample, this clonotype was seen many times. The chain recombines TRBV12-3 or TRBV12-4 with TRBJ1-1; no definite D call. This CDR3 has 17 amino acids. The V gene lost 3 bases and the J gene lost 1 base, with 18 bases spanning the gap. CDR3 sequence reads: CASSFEFGRSSNTEAFF. CDR3 nucleotides: TGTGCCAGCAGTTTTGAGTTCGGTAGAAGTTCGAACACTGAAGCTTTCTTT.

This clonotype was detected ten times or more. This sequence joins TRBV7-6 and TRBJ2-5; 11 bases are a match to TRBD2. Germline values: CDR1 SGHVS, CDR2 FNYEAQ. Trimming cost V 4 bases and J 7 bases; bases outside gene matches: 8. This CDR3 is 15 amino acids long. The DNA for the CDR3 is TGTGCCAGCAGCTCGGGACTAGCGGAGAAGGGGACCCAGTACTTC. It codes for CASSSGLAEKGTQYF.

This clonotype has a count of ten or more. The chain combines TRBV20-1 with TRBJ1-1; possibly TRBD1 for D (6 bases). V lost 0 bases and J lost 1, with 12 bases in between. The germline CDR1 and CDR2 sequences are DFQATT and SNEGSKA (reference sequence). This CDR3 is built from 15 residues. CDR3 bases: TGCAGTGCTAGAGATTTCACAGGGCCGAACACTGAAGCTTTCTTT. Its protein is CSARDFTGPNTEAFF.

This clonotype has at least ten counts. This sequence joins TRBV30 and TRBJ1-5, with D tentatively TRBD1 (6 bases). Trimming shortened V by 0 bases and J by 2 bases, and 8 bases separated the two germline ends. Per germline, CDR1 GTSNPN and CDR2 SVGIG (reference sequence). CDR3 length equals 14 residues. The CDR3 protein is CAWSVAGGNQPQHF. The CDR3 coding sequence is TGTGCCTGGAGTGTAGCAGGGGGCAATCAGCCCCAGCATTTT.